The 4 T cell receptor beta chains presented below share a single source sample, sequenced in a study of OX40 agonist ivuxolimab in advanced cancers. TCRdb's copy holds only in-frame clones and misses some; the assay was immunoSEQ multiplex PCR. The table lists more than 55,000 clones, about 89% of them singletons. The sample here was CD4+ or CD8+ T cells sorted from blood, taken in a trial of the OX40 agonist ivuxolimab. The receptors here all came from an adult with an advanced solid tumor such as melanoma, head and neck, liver or kidney cancer.

CDR3 nucleotide sequence: TGCGCCAGCAGCCAAGGGGGGCTCGGCACCTACGAGCAGTACTTC. Protein product: CASSQGGLGTYEQYF. The chain uses TRBV4-3 and TRBJ2-7, with D possibly TRBD1 on 6 matching bases. This CDR3 region has 15 residues. Germline values: CDR1 LGHNA, CDR2 YSLEER. V was clipped by 1 base and J by 2 bases, with 12 bases between them.

This chain uses TRBV5-4 with TRBJ2-5; 10 nucleotides agree with TRBD2. The ends lost 5 bases at V and 5 bases at J; junction bases unmatched: 6. The CDR3 covers 14 residues. The germline V gene encodes CDR1 SGHNT and CDR2 YYREEE (reference sequence). The CDR3 nucleotides are TGTGCCAGCAGTTCTCCTAGCGGGAGTGAGACCCAGTACTTC. Protein: CASSSPSGSETQYF.

The chain links TRBV7-3 to TRBJ2-5; perhaps TRBD1 as D (5 bases). This CDR3 has 13 residues. With 3 bases removed from V and 5 bases from J, the gap between germline ends came to 10 bases. Germline V gene data show CDR1 as SGHTA and CDR2 as FQGTGA. The CDR3, as DNA: TGTGCCAGCAGCTTGGGGCCTGGGGAGACCCAGTACTTC. Protein sequence: CASSLGPGETQYF.

This chain uses TRBV28 with TRBJ1-4; 8 nucleotides match TRBD1. There are 14 residues in the CDR3. CDR1 is MDHEN and CDR2 is SYDVKM in the germline V gene. Losses at the gene ends were 4 bases for V and 5 bases for J; bases not matched to a gene: 3. CDR3: CASSWRTGNEKLFF. The CDR3 nucleotides read TGTGCCAGCAGTTGGCGGACAGGGAATGAAAAACTGTTTTTT.